What follows are 2 T cell receptor beta chains derived from one specimen sequenced in a study of blood T cell repertoires in COVID-19. Only in-frame clones appear in the TCRdb table, and some are missing; sequencing was by immunoSEQ multiplex PCR. Of more than 300,000 clones in the sample, about 93% were seen once. The sequenced material came from peripheral blood. These receptors were collected from a woman aged 18-29 years who had recovered from COVID-19.

The J gene is TRBJ2-3, the V gene TRBV9; TRBD1 matches 7 bases. CDR1 and CDR2 from the germline V gene are SGDLS and YYNGEE. This CDR3 has 15 amino acids. V dropped 1 base and J dropped 4; count of bases not matched to a gene: 6. CDR3 protein: CASSVLGGASDTQYF. The CDR3 DNA reads TGTGCCAGCAGCGTATTAGGGGGCGCGTCAGATACGCAGTATTTT. Full variable domain (remainder filled in from reference TRBV9 and TRBJ2-3): DSGVTQTPKHLITATGQRVTLRCSPRSGDLSVYWYQQSLDQGLQFLIQYYNGEERAKGNILERFSAQQFPDLHSELNLSSLELGDSALYFCASSVLGGASDTQYFGPGTRLTVL.

The chain links TRBV6-5 to TRBJ1-2; the D gene is possibly TRBD1 (6 bases). Trimming shortened V by 7 bases and J by 4 bases, and 16 bases separated the two germline ends. The CDR3 spans 14 residues. Germline V gene sequence: CDR1 MNHEY, CDR2 SVGAGI. The CDR3 region is CASIPAGGGYGYTF. CDR3 nucleotides: TGTGCCAGCATCCCGGCGGGGGGCGGCTATGGCTACACCTTC.